The entry that follows covers one T cell receptor (beta chain) sequence. The ends were cut back, 4 bases at V and 2 bases at J, with 12 bases in the middle. The CDR3 is made up of 14 amino acids. CDR1 SGHKS and CDR2 YYEKEE come from the germline V gene (reference sequence). The data are from a study of blood T cell repertoires in COVID-19. All enrollees were roughly 18 to 89 years old and from fewer than 30 US areas. Sequencing was performed with immunoSEQ multiplex PCR; in TCRdb, only in-frame clones are kept and a portion is missing. The sample holds a few hundred thousand clones, more than 75% seen once.

Source material: PBMCs or T cells enriched from blood (not recorded which). This clonotype was obtained from a man under 40 with acute COVID-19. The chain employs TRBV5-5 and TRBJ2-5; possible D gene TRBD1, 6 bases. CDR3 sequence (DNA): TGTGCCAGCAGCCTCCAGAGGGGGCAAGAGACCCAGTACTTC. It specifies CASSLQRGQETQYF.